This is a list of T cell receptor beta chains from one sample in a study of a mutant IDH1 vaccine in newly diagnosed glioma. Some clones are missing from TCRdb's copy, which holds only in-frame ones; the method was immunoSEQ multiplex PCR. The table shows some 54,000 clones, with about 91% occurring only once. The antigens these receptors bind are not known. Source: PBMCs, taken from a glioma patient whose treatment included an IDH1 peptide vaccine. These receptors all stem from a man aged 45 to 65 with glioma. Each CDR3 is given with its conserved first and last residue. The order of the fields is clone size, CDR3 length, V gene, J gene, D gene, CDR3 protein, CDR3 DNA. D genes are given only for firm matches. The size of a clone is reported for some rows only, either as once, few or many, or as a class for expanded clones.

>NA|14|TRBV5-6|TRBJ1-6|TRBD1
CASSLGQGMSPLHF
TGTGCCAGCAGCTTAGGACAGGGTATGAGTCCCCTCCACTTT
>NA|14|TRBV5-1|TRBJ2-3|NA
CASSLQWSTDTQYF
TGCGCCAGCAGCTTACAGTGGAGCACAGATACGCAGTATTTT
>NA|14|TRBV28|TRBJ1-1|NA
CASRRRAAYTEAFF
TGTGCCAGCAGAAGAAGGGCAGCCTACACTGAAGCTTTCTTT
>NA|14|TRBV27|TRBJ2-2|NA
CASSLLGNTGELFF
TGTGCCAGCAGTTTATTGGGGAACACCGGGGAGCTGTTTTTT
>NA|13|TRBV15|TRBJ2-7|NA
CATSQQGAYEQYF
TGTGCCACCAGTCAGCAGGGAGCCTACGAGCAGTACTTC
>NA|15|TRBV5-4|TRBJ1-5|NA
CASSSDGGHNQPQHF
TGTGCCAGCAGCTCGGATGGGGGCCATAATCAGCCCCAGCATTTT
>few|21|TRBV14|TRBJ2-7|TRBD1
CASSQDLTERTGGGLDYEQYF
TGTGCCAGCAGCCAGGACTTAACGGAGCGGACAGGGGGAGGTCTCGACTACGAGCAGTACTTC
>NA|13|TRBV6-1|TRBJ2-7|NA
CASNTGDTHEQYF
TGTGCCAGCAATACCGGGGACACCCACGAGCAGTACTTC
>NA|15|TRBV7-2|TRBJ1-1|NA
CASSLTADMNTEAFF
TGTGCCAGCAGCTTGACAGCTGACATGAACACTGAAGCTTTCTTT
>NA|13|TRBV11-2|TRBJ2-7|NA
CASSFRGRGEQYF
TGTGCCAGCAGCTTCCGGGGCCGGGGGGAGCAGTACTTC
>NA|13|TRBV19|TRBJ1-1|NA
CASSYLRGKEAFF
TGTGCCAGTAGTTATCTAAGAGGGAAAGAAGCTTTCTTT
>once|15|TRBV10-2|TRBJ1-5|NA
CASSESAVRDQPQHF
TGCGCCAGCAGTGAGTCAGCGGTCAGGGATCAGCCCCAGCATTTT
>once|15|TRBV7-2|TRBJ1-3|NA
CASSSSPIGGNTIYF
TGTGCCAGCAGCTCATCCCCCATAGGTGGAAACACCATATATTTT
>few|13|TRBV29-1|TRBJ1-2|NA
CSVESGGQGLQTF
TGCAGCGTTGAATCGGGGGGGCAGGGACTGCAGACTTTC
>NA|15|TRBV28|TRBJ2-7|TRBD1
CASGGYGTGDYEQYF
TGTGCCAGCGGGGGATACGGGACAGGCGACTACGAGCAGTACTTC
>NA|13|TRBV2|TRBJ2-7|NA
CASRVDVPYEQYF
TGTGCCAGCAGGGTAGACGTGCCCTACGAGCAGTACTTC
>NA|13|TRBV27|TRBJ1-2|TRBD1
CASSWRDSDGYTF
TGTGCCAGCAGTTGGCGGGACAGCGATGGCTACACCTTC
>once|18|TRBV21-1|TRBJ2-3|NA
CASFIAPLAGGRGDTQYF
TGTGCCAGCTTCATTGCCCCACTAGCGGGGGGGCGAGGGGATACGCAGTATTTT
>NA|14|TRBV19|TRBJ1-3|NA
CASSEWDGGNTIYF
TGTGCCAGTAGTGAATGGGACGGCGGAAACACCATATATTTT
>once|14|TRBV14|TRBJ1-1|NA
CASSQVGGGTEAFF
TGTGCCAGCAGCCAGGTCGGGGGGGGCACTGAAGCTTTCTTT
>once|14|TRBV7-9|TRBJ2-5|NA
CASSLAGSQETQYF
TGTGCCAGCAGCTTAGCCGGCAGTCAAGAGACCCAGTACTTC
>NA|15|TRBV10-3|TRBJ2-7|TRBD2
CAISATSGRVYEQYF
TGTGCCATCAGTGCGACTAGCGGGAGAGTCTACGAGCAGTACTTC
>NA|14|TRBV5-6|TRBJ2-7|NA
CASSLLGRLIEQYF
TGTGCCAGCAGCTTGTTGGGGCGCCTCATCGAGCAGTACTTC
>NA|15|TRBV7-9|TRBJ2-7|NA
CASSLASRPPIEQYF
TGTGCCAGCAGCTTAGCCTCTAGGCCTCCTATTGAGCAGTACTTC
>NA|15|TRBV10-3|TRBJ1-5|NA
CATADPRGAGQPQHF
TGTGCCACCGCTGACCCCCGGGGGGCTGGTCAGCCCCAGCATTTT
>NA|16|TRBV21-1|TRBJ1-2|NA
CASSSSQNRGECGYTF
TGTGCCAGCAGCAGTAGCCAGAACAGGGGGGAATGTGGCTACACCTTC
>NA|15|TRBV28|TRBJ1-1|NA
CASSPSDKVNTEAFF
TGTGCCAGCAGTCCTTCGGACAAGGTGAACACTGAAGCTTTCTTT
>NA|14|TRBV7-2|TRBJ1-6|TRBD1
CASSPRQGGSPLHF
TGTGCCAGCAGCCCCCGACAGGGAGGTTCACCCCTCCACTTT
>NA|16|TRBV21-1|TRBJ1-1|NA
CASSRGGAGEDYRAFF
TGTGCCAGCAGCCGAGGTGGGGCAGGGGAGGATTATCGCGCTTTCTTT
>NA|15|TRBV5-1|TRBJ2-1|NA
CASSLYYGSSNEQFF
TGCGCCAGCAGCTTGTATTACGGGAGTAGCAATGAGCAGTTCTTC
>once|17|TRBV5-1|TRBJ1-3|NA
CASSLEAGDKSGNTIYF
TGCGCCAGCAGCTTGGAGGCAGGGGATAAATCTGGAAACACCATATATTTT
>NA|13|TRBV2|TRBJ1-1|NA
CASRGETDTEAFF
TGTGCCAGCAGAGGGGAAACGGACACTGAAGCTTTCTTT
>NA|13|TRBV7-2|TRBJ2-7|NA
CASSLAGYYEQYF
TGTGCCAGCAGCTTAGCCGGCTACTACGAGCAGTACTTC
>NA|16|TRBV6-5|TRBJ1-4|NA
CASSSSFGVNNEKLFF
TGTGCCAGCAGTTCCTCTTTCGGGGTTAATAATGAAAAACTGTTTTTT
>NA|16|TRBV9|TRBJ2-2|NA
CASSVGSMRSTGELFF
TGTGCCAGCAGCGTAGGATCTATGCGAAGCACCGGGGAGCTGTTTTTT
>NA|16|TRBV6-5|TRBJ1-2|TRBD1
CASSSGRGQGAVGYTF
TGTGCCAGCAGTTCGGGGCGGGGACAGGGGGCAGTTGGCTACACCTTC
>NA|14|TRBV4-1|TRBJ1-1|NA
CASSQGERAGRAFF
TGCGCCAGCAGCCAAGGGGAGAGGGCGGGTCGGGCTTTCTTT
>NA|15|TRBV7-2|TRBJ1-5|NA
CASSRGPGGNQPQHF
TGTGCCAGCAGCAGGGGCCCGGGGGGCAATCAGCCCCAGCATTTT